Below, 21 T cell receptor beta chains from the same sample are listed, as sequenced in a study of technical replicates of blood from a few donors. The protocol was immunoSEQ multiplex PCR, while the TCRdb copy is restricted to in-frame clones and leaves out a portion. Among about 12,000 clones, about 90% were seen once, and the ten largest hold about 8.5%. What was sequenced was PBMCs. These receptors all come from a human donor in good health.

The chain has TRBV4-2 and TRBJ1-5, with D possibly being TRBD1 (5 bases). The germline gives CDR1 LGHNA, CDR2 YNFKEQ. The germline V and J ends were trimmed by 0 bases and 4 bases, with 7 bases remaining between them. The CDR3 is made up of 14 amino acids. DNA for the CDR3: TGTGCCAGCAGCCAAGACCAGGGTAATCAGCCCCAGCATTTT. This gives the protein CASSQDQGNQPQHF.

CDR3 nucleotides: TGTGCCAGTAATCGGGGCCCGGGACAGGGGGCGTACAATGAGCAGTTCTTC. Translating gives CASNRGPGQGAYNEQFF. J is TRBJ2-1 and V is TRBV19, with 12 nucleotides matching TRBD1. CDR3 length: 17 residues. The germline V gene has CDR1 LNHDA and CDR2 SQIVND (reference sequence). J gave up 4 bases and V 7 bases, and 11 bases lay outside the gene matches.

The chain recombines TRBV5-1 with TRBJ2-1, with D perhaps TRBD2 (6 bases). CDR1 is SGHRS and CDR2 is YFSETQ in the germline V gene. V lost 1 base and J lost 7, with 12 bases in between. This CDR3 is 14 amino acids long. CDR3 in amino acids: CASSLTSGFNEQFF. The CDR3 coding sequence is TGCGCCAGCAGCTTGACCAGCGGGTTTAATGAGCAGTTCTTC. Full variable domain (outside the CDR3, taken from reference TRBV5-1 and TRBJ2-1): KAGVTQTPRYLIKTRGQQVTLSCSPISGHRSVSWYQQTPGQGLQFLFEYFSETQRNKGNFPGRFSGRQFSNSRSEMNVSTLELGDSALYLCASSLTSGFNEQFFGPGTRLTVL.

This chain joins TRBV7-9 and TRBJ2-7, with TRBD2 matching 10 bases. Per germline, CDR1 SEHNR and CDR2 FQNEAQ (reference sequence). V shed 4 bases, J shed 6 bases, and the junction held 6 bases outside the gene matches. This CDR3 region has 14 residues. The CDR3 protein is CASSSSGSPTEQYF. For the CDR3, the DNA is TGTGCCAGCAGCTCTAGCGGGAGTCCTACCGAGCAGTACTTC.

The chain is built from TRBV6-1 and TRBJ2-1; 7 nucleotides align to TRBD1. The CDR3 runs to 16 residues. J lost 0 bases, V lost 4 bases, and 6 bases had no gene match. Germline V lookup: CDR1 MNHNS, CDR2 SASEGT. The DNA of the CDR3 is TGTGCCAGCAGTGGGGGACAGAAAAGCTCCTACAATGAGCAGTTCTTC. This codes for CASSGGQKSSYNEQFF.

This chain uses TRBV19 with TRBJ2-5; TRBD2 agrees at 10 bases. This CDR3 is 16 amino acids long. V lost 0 bases and J lost 6; bases outside the gene matches: 7. Germline V gene data show CDR1 as LNHDA and CDR2 as SQIVND (reference sequence). Written as DNA, the CDR3 is TGTGCCAGTAGTATAGACCCAGCGGGAGGGGTCCAGACCCAGTACTTC. This sequence encodes CASSIDPAGGVQTQYF. The whole variable domain, filled in from reference TRBV19 and TRBJ2-5, reads DGGITQSPKYLFRKEGQNVTLSCEQNLNHDAMYWYRQDPGQGLRLIYYSQIVNDFQKGDIAEGYSVSREKKESFPLTVTSAQKNPTAFYLCASSIDPAGGVQTQYFGPGTRLLVL.

CDR3 nucleotides: TGTGCCAGCAGTTTCGTCAATCAGCCCCAGCATTTT. Amino acid sequence: CASSFVNQPQHF. J is TRBJ1-5 and V is TRBV27; D not resolved. The CDR3 spans 12 residues. V gave up 3 bases and J gave up 3 bases, with 3 bases separating them. Germline CDR1 reads MNHEY; CDR2 reads SMNVEV (reference sequence).

The CDR3 nucleotides read TGTGCCAGCAGCTTTACCTGGCGGGAGGGCTACGAGCAGTACTTC. It codes for CASSFTWREGYEQYF. The rearrangement uses TRBV6-5 and TRBJ2-7; 9 bases are shared with TRBD2. CDR3 length: 15 amino acids. Germline V CDR1 and CDR2: MNHEY, SVGAGI. The trim removed 6 bases at V and 3 bases at J, leaving 9 bases unmatched.

This clone was seen only once. The chain employs TRBV6-5 and TRBJ2-1, with TRBD2 identical over 7 bases. V was clipped by 6 bases and J by 8 bases; unmatched bases: 13. The CDR3 has 15 residues. Germline CDR1 MNHEY, CDR2 SVGAGI. The CDR3 bases are TGTGCCAGCAGCCCTCTAGGTAGCGGGCTCTATGAGCAGTTCTTC. It is translated as CASSPLGSGLYEQFF.

The chain uses TRBV5-4 and TRBJ2-1; 7 bases match TRBD2. V gave up 4 bases and J gave up 3 bases; unmatched junction bases: 7. Looked up from germline, CDR1 is SGHNT and CDR2 is YYREEE (reference sequence). This CDR3 spans 15 amino acids. The CDR3 bases are TGTGCCAGCAGCCTCCCTAGCGGCCACTACAATGAGCAGTTCTTC. It is translated as CASSLPSGHYNEQFF.

This chain connects TRBV6-6 to TRBJ2-3; D unclear. The germline gives CDR1 MNHNY, CDR2 SVGAGI (reference sequence). This CDR3 has 12 amino acids. The ends were cut back, 2 bases at V and 6 bases at J, with 6 bases in the middle. The CDR3 nucleotides read TGTGCCAGCAGTTACCGCAGGGATACGCAGTATTTT. It encodes CASSYRRDTQYF.

This clone was observed once. The chain links TRBV6-5 to TRBJ1-5, with D uncertain. The CDR3 is 14 residues long. Germline assignment: CDR1 MNHEY and CDR2 SVGAGI. V dropped 0 bases and J dropped 3 bases, with 6 bases sitting between them. Here the CDR3 reads CASSYSRDNQPQHF. CDR3 nucleotide sequence: TGTGCCAGCAGTTACTCGAGAGACAATCAGCCCCAGCATTTT.

This clone was seen only once. The chain employs TRBV5-4 and TRBJ2-2, with TRBD2 identical over 8 bases. The CDR3 loop spans 15 amino acids. Losses at the gene ends were 0 bases for V and 4 bases for J; bases not matched to a gene: 2. CDR1 is SGHNT and CDR2 is YYREEE in the germline V gene (reference sequence). In nucleotides, the CDR3 is TGTGCCAGCAGCTTGGCCGGGACTAGCACCGGGGAGCTGTTTTTT. It yields the protein CASSLAGTSTGELFF.

The V gene is TRBV7-6, the J gene TRBJ2-7; D possibly corresponds to TRBD2 (6 bases). The CDR3 sequence is 16 residues long. V was shortened by 5 bases and J by 0 bases, with 17 bases between the two germline ends. CDR1 is SGHVS and CDR2 is FNYEAQ in the germline V gene. The CDR3 DNA is TGTGCCAGCAGCCCGGGGACTCCTCAAAGCTCCTACGAGCAGTACTTC. This gives the protein CASSPGTPQSSYEQYF.

This clone came up a few times. The chain is built from TRBV27 and TRBJ2-2; D may be TRBD2 (5 bases). Trimming left V 6 bases short and J 7 bases short, with 15 bases between. The CDR3 is 14 amino acids. Germline-derived CDR1 and CDR2 are MNHEY and SMNVEV (reference sequence). The CDR3, as DNA: TGTGCCAGCAGCCCTCTCGGGGAAGGCGGGGAGCTGTTTTTT. Its protein is CASSPLGEGGELFF.

The chain combines TRBV7-2 with TRBJ2-5; 7 bases fit TRBD1. The CDR3 has 13 residues. V lost 7 bases to trimming and J lost 5 bases; unmatched junction nucleotides: 7. The germline V gene encodes CDR1 SGHTA and CDR2 FQGNSA. CDR3 region: CASTLRGHETQYF. The CDR3 coding sequence is TGTGCCAGCACCCTAAGGGGGCATGAGACCCAGTACTTC.

As DNA, the CDR3 is TGTGCCAGCAGTTTCCGGGACAGGGGGCACGAGCAGTACTTC. Protein: CASSFRDRGHEQYF. The chain employs TRBV27 and TRBJ2-7; 12 bases are shared with TRBD1. V shed 3 bases and J 5 bases; nucleotides not matched to a gene: 2. The CDR3 has 14 residues. Looked up from germline, CDR1 is MNHEY and CDR2 is SMNVEV (reference sequence).

The V call is TRBV5-4, the J call TRBJ2-5, with 9 bases fitting TRBD1. The J call could be wrong; TRBJ2-7 is a better fit for the DNA end. In germline, CDR1 is SGHNT, CDR2 YYREEE (reference sequence). The CDR3 sequence is 14 residues long. The CDR3 loop reads CASSSTGGIYEQYF. The CDR3 DNA reads as TGTGCCAGCAGCTCTACAGGGGGCATTTACGAGCAGTACTTC.

The chain employs TRBV5-5 and TRBJ1-5; 8 nucleotides agree with TRBD1. Trimming at V came to 4 bases and at J to 0 bases, leaving 9 bases not matched to a gene. This CDR3 region has 17 residues. Germline V gene lookup returns CDR1 SGHKS and CDR2 YYEKEE (reference sequence). The CDR3 DNA sequence: TGTGCCAGCAGCGCCGGGACAGGTTCCTATAGCAATCAGCCCCAGCATTTT. Amino acids: CASSAGTGSYSNQPQHF.

The V call is TRBV18, the J call TRBJ2-7; no clear D gene. V was trimmed by 6 bases and J by 2 bases, leaving 8 bases between them. The CDR3 is 12 residues long. The V gene's germline CDR1 is KGHSH and CDR2 LQKENI. CDR3: CASSLSPYEQYF. In DNA, the CDR3 is TGTGCCAGCTCCCTGTCCCCCTACGAGCAGTACTTC.

The chain recombines TRBV5-6 with TRBJ2-7, with D perhaps TRBD2 (5 bases). Per the germline V gene, CDR1 is SGHDT and CDR2 is YYEEEE. The CDR3 totals 14 residues. Trimming shortened V by 3 bases and J by 2 bases, and 12 bases separated the two germline ends. CDR3 region: CASSWEPNPYEQYF. The CDR3 region has the DNA TGTGCCAGCAGCTGGGAGCCAAACCCCTACGAGCAGTACTTC.